The 27 T cell receptor beta chains given below trace back to one sample, sequenced in a study of beta chain features in type 1 diabetes. The antigens for these receptors are not known. Study-wide findings and caveats: People with Type 1 diabetes carried modestly yet significantly shorter TCRB CDR3s in all four CD4+ subsets.

Since all of the isolated RNA was reverse transcribed, expressed TCRB transcripts were what got sequenced. Sequencing was performed with immunoSEQ multiplex PCR; in TCRdb, only in-frame clones are kept and a portion is missing. The sample has approximately 24,000 clones, almost 50% seen once. Material: stem cell memory CD4+ T cells from blood. The receptors originated from a man aged 25-45 years with type 1 diabetes.

The chain employs TRBV6-6 and TRBJ1-2; D not certain. CDR1 and CDR2 (germline): MNHNY, SVGAGI (reference sequence). With 1 base removed from V and 5 bases from J, the gap between germline ends came to 17 bases. The CDR3 has 16 amino acids. The CDR3 sequence: CASSYWIPGSRYGYTF. The CDR3 DNA reads TGTGCCAGCAGTTACTGGATCCCGGGGAGTAGGTATGGCTACACCTTC.

This clone was detected a few times. This chain uses TRBV15 with TRBJ2-5; 8 bases align to TRBD1. This CDR3 contains 15 residues. In germline, CDR1 is LNHNV, CDR2 YYDKDF (reference sequence). Trimming removed 1 base from V and 5 bases from J; junction bases left unmatched: 6. Written as DNA, the CDR3 is TGTGCCACCAGCAGAGCCCAGGGGGCTTATGAGACCCAGTACTTC. The encoded protein is CATSRAQGAYETQYF.

CDR3 residues: CASSDTSGRRHEQYF. Written as DNA, the CDR3 is TGTGCCAGCAGCGACACTAGCGGGAGGAGACACGAGCAGTACTTC. This chain links TRBV5-4 with TRBJ2-7; TRBD2 agrees at 12 bases. The CDR3 sequence is 15 residues long. The V gene end was trimmed by 4 bases and the J gene end by 5 bases; junction bases not matched to a gene: 7. Per the germline V gene, CDR1 is SGHNT and CDR2 is YYREEE (reference sequence).

A few counts support this clone. This sequence joins TRBV4-1 and TRBJ2-1; D is perhaps TRBD2 (5 bases). The CDR3 runs to 15 residues. V was trimmed by 4 bases and J by 6 bases, leaving 16 bases between them. Germline CDR1 MGHRA, CDR2 YSYEKL. CDR3 DNA: TGCGCCAGCAGCCGTCCGGCGGGTGGCAGCAATGAGCAGTTCTTC. Translated: CASSRPAGGSNEQFF.

This clone occurred a few times. J is TRBJ1-4 and V is TRBV30; D unresolved. Trimming shortened V by 3 bases and J by 4 bases, and 12 bases separated the two germline ends. The length of the CDR3 is 14 residues. CDR1 and CDR2 from the germline V gene are GTSNPN and SVGIG (reference sequence). CDR3 bases: TGTGCCTGGAGGTACAGCTTCTATAATGAAAAACTGTTTTTT. This gives the protein CAWRYSFYNEKLFF.

This sequence joins TRBV9 and TRBJ1-2; a weak D match, TRBD1 (6 bases). V lost 4 bases and J 5 bases, leaving 15 bases between the germline ends. This CDR3 is built from 14 residues. Germline V gene data show CDR1 as SGDLS and CDR2 as YYNGEE. The CDR3 coding sequence is TGTGCCAGCAGCCCAGGACAGCCCTGGTATGGCTACACCTTC. Translating gives CASSPGQPWYGYTF.

The J gene is TRBJ2-2, the V gene TRBV19; the D is unclear. V was shortened by 3 bases and J by 7 bases, with 12 bases between the two germline ends. Germline-derived CDR1 and CDR2 are LNHDA and SQIVND (reference sequence). The CDR3 extends over 14 amino acids. For the CDR3, the DNA is TGTGCCAGTAGTATCCCCCTCAAGCACGGGGAGCTGTTTTTT. It translates to CASSIPLKHGELFF.

This clone was recorded only once. The gene calls are TRBV5-1 and TRBJ1-3; 9 bases are shared with TRBD1. Germline loops: CDR1 SGHRS, CDR2 YFSETQ. The V and J ends lost 3 bases and 8 bases, in that order; junction bases with no gene match: 6. CDR3 size: 14 residues. The CDR3 region is CASSSADRGHTIYF. CDR3 bases: TGCGCCAGCAGCTCAGCGGACAGGGGCCACACCATATATTTT.

With regard to this clone: Since no conserved phenylalanine or tryptophan closes the CDR3, a read error is the likely cause. V and J are TRBV30 and TRBJ1-1; tentatively, D is TRBD1 (5 bases). CDR3 length: 14 amino acids. V was shortened by 0 bases and J by 5 bases, with 13 bases between the two germline ends. The germline V gene has CDR1 GTSNPN and CDR2 SVGIG (reference sequence). The CDR3 is CAWSVGHGGTEAFL. The CDR3 coding sequence is TGTGCCTGGAGTGTAGGACATGGCGGTACTGAAGCTTTCCTT.

The rearrangement links TRBV7-9 to TRBJ2-5; D is ambiguous. The CDR3 is 15 amino acids. Germline lookup yields CDR1 SEHNR and CDR2 FQNEAQ (reference sequence). V lost 5 bases and J 5 bases, leaving 18 bases between the germline ends. CDR3 sequence (DNA): TGTGCCAGCAGCCCAGGCGCATTGGGTGGGGAGACCCAGTACTTC. It codes for CASSPGALGGETQYF. The full variable domain, rest sourced from reference TRBV7-9 and TRBJ2-5, is DTGVSQNPRHKITKRGQNVTFRCDPISEHNRLYWYRQTLGQGPEFLTYFQNEAQLEKSRLLSDRFSAERPKGSFSTLEIQRTEQGDSAMYLCASSPGALGGETQYFGPGTRLLVL.

The chain joins TRBV7-2 to TRBJ1-2; 8 bases are shared with TRBD1. CDR3 size: 11 residues. The germline V gene encodes CDR1 SGHTA and CDR2 FQGNSA. J was trimmed by 8 bases and V by 4 bases; bases with no gene match: 0. The CDR3 nucleotides are TGTGCCAGCAGCTCAGGGGGCGGCTACACCTTC. It specifies CASSSGGGYTF.

The gene calls are TRBV6-1 and TRBJ1-1, with a weak D call TRBD1 (5 bases). V lost 1 base to trimming and J lost 4 bases, with 16 bases between them. CDR1 is MNHNS and CDR2 is SASEGT in the germline V gene. The CDR3 runs 16 residues. In nucleotides, the CDR3 is TGTGCCAGCAGTGAAGGGTCAGGGCCCCTAAGCACTGAAGCTTTCTTT. Protein sequence: CASSEGSGPLSTEAFF.

The gene calls are TRBV2 and TRBJ2-2; 9 nucleotides match TRBD1. Germline-derived CDR1 and CDR2 are SNHLY and FYNNEI. The CDR3 length is 15 residues. J gave up 7 bases and V 6 bases, and 9 bases lay outside the gene matches. The CDR3 region is CASRNRGPLGGELFF. CDR3 nucleotides: TGTGCCAGCAGAAACAGGGGGCCATTGGGCGGGGAGCTGTTTTTT.

This clone was observed a few times. The CDR3 is CASSSSGGDEKLFF. CDR3 nucleotide sequence: TGTGCCAGCAGTTCGTCCGGGGGGGATGAAAAACTGTTTTTT. The V call is TRBV6-5, the J call TRBJ1-4, with a weak D call TRBD1 (5 bases). This CDR3 spans 14 amino acids. V lost 4 bases and J lost 6, with 12 bases in between. Germline V gene lookup returns CDR1 MNHEY and CDR2 SVGAGI.

In this sample, this clone turned up a few times. This chain joins TRBV2 and TRBJ1-5; tentatively, D is TRBD1 (5 bases). V dropped 6 bases and J dropped 0 bases, with 15 bases sitting between them. Germline CDR1 reads SNHLY; CDR2 reads FYNNEI. The CDR3 is made up of 16 amino acids. This CDR3 is CASSEEGRTSNQPQHF. The CDR3 coding sequence is TGTGCCAGCAGCGAGGAGGGACGTACTAGCAATCAGCCCCAGCATTTT.

The chain joins TRBV25-1 to TRBJ2-7, with D possibly TRBD2 on 6 matching bases. CDR1 and CDR2 from the germline V gene are MGHDK and SYGVNS. V was cut by 5 bases and J by 1 base, with 21 bases left in between. This CDR3 region has 17 residues. For the CDR3, the DNA is TGTGCCAGCAGTCCCGGAGGGTTGGGTGGGCAGTCCTACGAGCAGTACTTC. This encodes CASSPGGLGGQSYEQYF.

This clone was counted a few times. The CDR3 loop is CAISEPDRSPPGPQHF. DNA of the CDR3: TGTGCCATCAGTGAACCGGACAGGTCCCCCCCGGGGCCCCAGCATTTT. The V gene is TRBV10-3, the J gene TRBJ1-5; TRBD1 matches 7 bases. Looked up from germline, CDR1 is ENHRY and CDR2 is SYGVKD. The CDR3 contains 16 residues. The junction had 14 bases not matched to a gene; V was cut back by 3 bases and J by 9 bases.

The gene calls are TRBV30 and TRBJ1-1; D is perhaps TRBD1 (5 bases). Germline V gives CDR1 GTSNPN, CDR2 SVGIG (reference sequence). This CDR3 is built from 11 residues. Trimming took 4 bases from V and 3 from J, leaving 6 bases between them. CDR3 protein: CAWTGYTEAFF. In nucleotides, the CDR3 is TGTGCCTGGACAGGGTACACTGAAGCTTTCTTT.

J is TRBJ2-5 and V is TRBV28; 9 bases line up with TRBD1. The CDR3 totals 15 residues. From germline, CDR1 is MDHEN and CDR2 SYDVKM. The trim removed 5 bases at V and 5 bases at J, leaving 9 bases unmatched. In DNA, the CDR3 is TGTGCCAGCAGTCTGGGGACAGGGTCTAGGGAGACCCAGTACTTC. This gives the protein CASSLGTGSRETQYF.

This clone has only a few counts. J is TRBJ2-2 and V is TRBV2; weak D call: TRBD1 (6 bases). The germline CDR1 and CDR2 sequences are SNHLY and FYNNEI. The CDR3 has 13 residues. Trimming removed 6 bases at V and 7 bases at J, with 12 bases between. Here the CDR3 DNA reads TGTGCCAGCAGGGAACAGGGCGGCGGGGAGCTGTTTTTT. Protein: CASREQGGGELFF.

This clone was seen only a few times. The chain has TRBV28 and TRBJ1-5; possible D gene TRBD1, 5 bases. CDR1 and CDR2 (germline): MDHEN, SYDVKM. The ends were cut back, 7 bases at V and 4 bases at J, with 17 bases in the middle. The CDR3 extends over 15 amino acids. The CDR3 here is CASTSGTVQNQPQHF. CDR3 in DNA: TGTGCCAGCACTAGCGGGACCGTTCAGAATCAGCCCCAGCATTTT.

The table lists this clone with a few counts. V usage is TRBV5-1 and J usage is TRBJ1-5; D gene unclear. CDR1 and CDR2 from the germline V gene are SGHRS and YFSETQ. V lost 1 base and J 4 bases, leaving 15 bases between the germline ends. The CDR3 runs to 16 residues. The DNA for the CDR3 is TGCGCCAGCAGCTTGCTCGAGGGAAACAAGAATCAGCCCCAGCATTTT. This translates into CASSLLEGNKNQPQHF.

The gene calls are TRBV6-1 and TRBJ1-1; perhaps TRBD1 as D (6 bases). This CDR3 region has 13 residues. CDR1 is MNHNS, CDR2 SASEGT, per germline. Trimming took 6 bases from V and 1 from J, leaving 9 bases between them. The CDR3 region has the DNA TGTGCCAGCAGAAGACAGGCGAACACTGAAGCTTTCTTT. Translation gives CASRRQANTEAFF.

This clone was observed a handful of times. The chain links TRBV7-9 to TRBJ2-6; 8 nucleotides line up with TRBD1. V gave up 4 bases and J gave up 2 bases; unmatched junction bases: 1. The CDR3 has 15 residues. The germline gives CDR1 SEHNR, CDR2 FQNEAQ (reference sequence). This CDR3 reads CASSSTGAGANVLTF. The CDR3 DNA reads TGTGCCAGCAGCTCGACAGGGGCTGGGGCCAACGTCCTGACTTTC.

CDR3 bases: TGCGCCAGCAGCTTGGGGAGCCGGGAGACCCAGTACTTC. Protein product: CASSLGSRETQYF. The chain links TRBV5-1 to TRBJ2-5; D is uncertain. CDR3 length: 13 amino acids. V was cut by 0 bases and J by 5 bases, with 8 bases left in between. Germline V gives CDR1 SGHRS, CDR2 YFSETQ.

This clone was counted between two and nine times. The CDR3 is CASSGQGAGETQYF. CDR3 sequence (DNA): TGTGCCAGCAGTGGACAGGGGGCGGGGGAGACCCAGTACTTC. J is TRBJ2-5 and V is TRBV6-1, with 10 positions matching TRBD1. The CDR3 is 14 amino acids. Germline V gives CDR1 MNHNS, CDR2 SASEGT. Trimming took 4 bases from V and 5 from J; bases not matched to a gene: 4.

The V and J genes are TRBV5-4 and TRBJ2-4, with a tentative D call TRBD2 (6 bases). V lost 4 bases and J 8 bases, leaving 16 bases between the germline ends. The CDR3 runs to 14 residues. The germline CDR1 and CDR2 sequences are SGHNT and YYREEE (reference sequence). CDR3 sequence (DNA): TGTGCCAGCAGCCCGGCGGGCCAGCGGGACATTCAGTACTTC. As protein: CASSPAGQRDIQYF. The whole variable domain, filled in from reference TRBV5-4 and TRBJ2-4, reads ETGVTQSPTHLIKTRGQQVTLRCSSQSGHNTVSWYQQALGQGPQFIFQYYREEENGRGNFPPRFSGLQFPNYSSELNVNALELDDSALYLCASSPAGQRDIQYFGAGTRLSVL.